These T cell receptor beta chains were read from a single sample in a study of technical replicates of blood from a few donors. TCRdb's copy holds only in-frame clones and misses some; the assay was immunoSEQ multiplex PCR. Of over 85,000 clones in the sample, roughly 95% were seen once. Material: T cells isolated from PBMCs. The receptors stem from a human donor in good health. Each CDR3 is given with its conserved first and last residue. Fields, in order: clone size, J gene, V gene, D gene, CDR3 protein, CDR3 DNA. The D gene is left open where the match is weak. The size field is filled for only some rows; it gives once, few, many or a size class.

>-|TRBJ2-7|TRBV7-9|TRBD2
CASSLSQRLAGPYEQYF
TGTGCCAGCAGCTTATCCCAAAGACTAGCGGGACCGTACGAGCAGTACTTC
>-|TRBJ2-5|TRBV4-1|-
CASSLTGSRETQYF
TGCGCCAGCAGCCTTACAGGGTCACGAGAGACCCAGTACTTC
>-|TRBJ2-1|TRBV6-1|TRBD1
CASRAGQGVDEQFF
TGTGCCAGCAGGGCGGGACAGGGGGTCGATGAGCAGTTCTTC
>-|TRBJ2-3|TRBV19|TRBD1
CASSNGQGAPTDTQYF
TGTGCCAGTAGTAATGGACAGGGGGCACCCACAGATACGCAGTATTTT
>-|TRBJ2-5|TRBV19|TRBD2
CASSLLAGPQETQYF
TGTGCCAGTAGTCTACTAGCGGGACCCCAAGAGACCCAGTACTTC
>once|TRBJ2-1|TRBV9|-
CASSALISSYNEQFF
TGTGCCAGCAGCGCGTTAATTAGCTCCTACAATGAGCAGTTCTTC
>-|TRBJ2-7|TRBV4-1|TRBD1
CASSHQTGVASGEQYF
TGCGCCAGCAGCCACCAGACAGGGGTCGCCTCCGGCGAGCAGTACTTC
>-|TRBJ2-3|TRBV6-5|TRBD2
CASSRKAGGPNTQYF
TGTGCCAGCAGTCGAAAGGCGGGAGGGCCAAATACGCAGTATTTT
>-|TRBJ2-2|TRBV6-1|TRBD1
CASSVRGQNTGELFF
TGTGCCAGCAGCGTCAGGGGGCAAAACACCGGGGAGCTGTTTTTT
>-|TRBJ1-1|TRBV19|TRBD1
CASSPRRQGGFYDTEAFF
TGTGCCAGTAGCCCCCGAAGACAGGGTGGGTTCTATGACACTGAAGCTTTCTTT
>-|TRBJ2-1|TRBV7-9|-
CASSDDSLSSYNEQFF
TGTGCCAGCAGTGACGACTCCCTCTCCTCCTACAATGAGCAGTTCTTC
>-|TRBJ2-7|TRBV2|TRBD1
CASYGTGTENSYEQYF
TGTGCCAGCTACGGTACCGGGACAGAGAACTCCTACGAGCAGTACTTC
>-|TRBJ2-1|TRBV6-5|-
CASSTIFSSYNEQFF
TGTGCCAGCAGTACCATTTTTAGCTCCTACAATGAGCAGTTCTTC
>-|TRBJ2-7|TRBV6-1|TRBD2
CASSPRRAGGDEQYF
TGTGCCAGCAGTCCCCGTAGAGCGGGAGGGGACGAGCAGTACTTC
>-|TRBJ2-6|TRBV9|-
CASSGTLTSSGANVLTF
TGTGCCAGCAGCGGGACACTAACAAGCTCTGGGGCCAACGTCCTGACTTTC
>-|TRBJ2-1|TRBV4-3|-
CASSQDQRSQEQFF
TGCGCCAGCAGCCAAGATCAGCGGAGTCAGGAGCAGTTCTTC
>-|TRBJ1-5|TRBV19|-
CASWGGQPQHF
TGTGCCAGTTGGGGGGGTCAGCCCCAGCATTTT
>-|TRBJ2-2|TRBV7-3|-
CASSLNSRNTGELFF
TGTGCCAGCAGCTTAAACAGCCGGAACACCGGGGAGCTGTTTTTT
>-|TRBJ2-7|TRBV27|TRBD1
CASRPGTDYEQYF
TGTGCCAGCAGGCCCGGGACAGACTACGAGCAGTACTTC
>-|TRBJ2-3|TRBV10-3|TRBD1
CAISDMGQGGTDTQYF
TGTGCCATCAGTGATATGGGACAGGGCGGCACAGATACGCAGTATTTT
>-|TRBJ2-5|TRBV19|TRBD1
CASSIAPDRGPETQYF
TGTGCCAGTAGTATAGCCCCGGACAGGGGGCCAGAGACCCAGTACTTC
>-|TRBJ2-2|TRBV11-2|-
CATTPSSGYTGELFF
TGTGCCACCACCCCATCAAGCGGCTACACCGGGGAGCTGTTTTTT
>few|TRBJ1-3|TRBV29-1|-
CSVEGRGGNTIYF
TGCAGCGTTGAAGGAAGGGGTGGAAACACCATATATTTT
>few|TRBJ1-1|TRBV29-1|-
CSVRQGRNTEAFF
TGCAGCGTGAGGCAGGGAAGGAACACTGAAGCTTTCTTT
>-|TRBJ2-1|TRBV9|TRBD2
CASSPSGSEQFF
TGTGCCAGCAGTCCTAGCGGTTCTGAGCAGTTCTTC
>-|TRBJ2-7|TRBV19|-
CASSIWGVSESEQYF
TGTGCCAGTAGTATTTGGGGGGTCTCAGAGAGCGAGCAGTACTTC
>few|TRBJ1-1|TRBV4-2|TRBD1
CASSQDRGAEAFF
TGTGCCAGCAGCCAGGACAGGGGAGCTGAAGCTTTCTTT
>-|TRBJ2-3|TRBV2|TRBD2
CASTILLAGADTQYF
TGTGCCAGCACTATCTTACTAGCGGGAGCAGATACGCAGTATTTT
>once|TRBJ2-1|TRBV19|TRBD2
CASSIDLTSAHEQFF
TGTGCCAGTAGTATAGATTTGACTAGCGCACATGAGCAGTTCTTC
>once|TRBJ2-5|TRBV9|TRBD2
CASSGIAGGIETQYF
TGTGCCAGCAGCGGAATAGCGGGAGGGATAGAGACCCAGTACTTC
>-|TRBJ2-1|TRBV7-8|TRBD2
CASSTSGPYNEQFF
TGTGCCAGCAGCACTAGCGGGCCTTACAATGAGCAGTTCTTC
>-|TRBJ2-4|TRBV21-1|-
CASSTVITAKNIQYF
TGTGCCAGCAGCACGGTCATAACAGCCAAAAACATTCAGTACTTC
>-|TRBJ1-4|TRBV7-6|TRBD1
CASSLATGGGNEKLFF
TGTGCCAGCAGCTTAGCGACAGGGGGGGGGAATGAAAAACTGTTTTTT
>once|TRBJ2-7|TRBV4-1|-
CASSQGTVPYEQYF
TGCGCCAGCAGCCAAGGGACAGTACCTTACGAGCAGTACTTC
>-|TRBJ2-7|TRBV15|-
CATSVLRENYEQYF
TGTGCCACCAGCGTACTACGGGAGAACTACGAGCAGTACTTC
>-|TRBJ2-7|TRBV10-3|TRBD2
CAISDPGLAGAYEQYF
TGTGCCATCAGTGACCCGGGACTAGCGGGAGCATACGAGCAGTACTTC
>-|TRBJ2-1|TRBV10-1|TRBD2
CASSDYLGLAGGPSYNEQFF
TGCGCCAGCAGTGATTATTTGGGACTAGCGGGAGGGCCGTCCTACAATGAGCAGTTCTTC
>-|TRBJ1-1|TRBV7-8|-
CASSLAGASTEAFF
TGTGCCAGCAGCTTAGCAGGGGCGAGCACTGAAGCTTTCTTT
>-|TRBJ1-1|TRBV11-3|-
CASSLGGWGPIVEMNTEAFF
TGTGCCAGCAGCTTAGGAGGGTGGGGTCCCATCGTGGAGATGAACACTGAAGCTTTCTTT
>once|TRBJ2-7|TRBV6-5|-
CASSRGGTGIYEQYF
TGTGCCAGCAGCCGGGGGGGGACAGGGATCTACGAGCAGTACTTC
>-|TRBJ2-1|TRBV7-3|-
CASSSSSLNEQFF
TGTGCCAGCAGCTCTAGCAGCCTCAATGAGCAGTTCTTC
>once|TRBJ1-3|TRBV9|-
CASDPGAGNTIYF
TGTGCCAGCGATCCAGGGGCTGGAAACACCATATATTTT
>-|TRBJ2-1|TRBV6-5|-
CASSYSAGFEQFF
TGTGCCAGCAGTTACTCTGCGGGATTTGAGCAGTTCTTC
>-|TRBJ2-7|TRBV6-5|-
CASSYLPSSYEQYF
TGTGCCAGCAGTTACCTCCCTAGCTCCTACGAGCAGTACTTC
>once|TRBJ2-1|TRBV5-6|-
CASSLVGGIYNEQFF
TGTGCCAGCAGCTTGGTTGGCGGGATATACAATGAGCAGTTCTTC
>-|TRBJ2-7|TRBV27|-
CASSLRRDSSYEQYF
TGTGCCAGCAGTTTAAGGAGGGACAGCTCCTACGAGCAGTACTTC
>-|TRBJ2-1|TRBV13|TRBD2
CASSSPRASGNNEQFF
TGTGCCAGCAGCTCCCCGAGGGCTAGCGGGAACAATGAGCAGTTCTTC
>-|TRBJ1-2|TRBV29-1|-
CSVDKTGLLYGYTF
TGCAGCGTTGATAAAACAGGGCTACTCTATGGCTACACCTTC
>-|TRBJ1-4|TRBV29-1|TRBD1
CSVGDRANEKLFF
TGCAGCGTTGGGGACAGGGCTAATGAAAAACTGTTTTTT
>-|TRBJ2-5|TRBV28|-
CASSLSEWEETQYF
TGTGCCAGCAGTTTATCGGAGTGGGAAGAGACCCAGTACTTC
>-|TRBJ2-2|TRBV4-2|-
CASSQTGVGRVDGELFF
TGTGCCAGCAGCCAAACAGGAGTAGGCAGGGTGGACGGGGAGCTGTTTTTT
>-|TRBJ2-1|TRBV7-3|-
CASFTQGGYNEQFF
TGTGCCAGCTTCACTCAGGGGGGATACAATGAGCAGTTCTTC
>-|TRBJ1-1|TRBV6-5|-
CASSRGSNTEAFF
TGTGCCAGCAGCAGGGGTTCCAACACTGAAGCTTTCTTT